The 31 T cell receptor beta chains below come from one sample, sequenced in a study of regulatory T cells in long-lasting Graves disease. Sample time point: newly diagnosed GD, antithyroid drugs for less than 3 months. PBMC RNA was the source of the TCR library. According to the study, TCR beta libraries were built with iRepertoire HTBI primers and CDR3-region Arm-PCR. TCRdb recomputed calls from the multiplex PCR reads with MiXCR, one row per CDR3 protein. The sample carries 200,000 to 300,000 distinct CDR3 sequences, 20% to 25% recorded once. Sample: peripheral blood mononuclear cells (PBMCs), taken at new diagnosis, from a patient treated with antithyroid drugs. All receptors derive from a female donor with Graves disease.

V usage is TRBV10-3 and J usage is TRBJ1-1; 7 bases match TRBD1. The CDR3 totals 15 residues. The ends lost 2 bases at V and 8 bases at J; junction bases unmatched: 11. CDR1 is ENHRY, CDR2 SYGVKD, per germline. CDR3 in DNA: TGTGCCATCAGTGAGCGGGACAGAATAAACTGGGAAGCTTTCTTT. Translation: CAISERDRINWEAFF.

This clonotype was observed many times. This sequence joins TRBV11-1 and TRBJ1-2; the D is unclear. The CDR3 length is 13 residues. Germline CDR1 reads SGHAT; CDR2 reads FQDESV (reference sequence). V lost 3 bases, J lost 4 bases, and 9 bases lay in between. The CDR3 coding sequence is TGTGCCAGCAGCTTCTCTGCTCTCTATGGCTACACCTTC. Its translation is CASSFSALYGYTF.

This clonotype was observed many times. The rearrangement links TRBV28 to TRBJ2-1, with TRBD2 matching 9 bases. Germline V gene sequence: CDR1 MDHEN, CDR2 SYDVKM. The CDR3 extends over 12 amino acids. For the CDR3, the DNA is TGTCGAGCGGGGGGTTCCTACAATGAGCAGTTCTTC. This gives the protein CRAGGSYNEQFF.

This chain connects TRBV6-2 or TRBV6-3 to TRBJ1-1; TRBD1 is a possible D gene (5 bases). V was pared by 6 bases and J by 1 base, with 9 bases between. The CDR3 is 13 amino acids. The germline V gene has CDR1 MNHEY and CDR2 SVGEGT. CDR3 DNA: TGTGCCAGCAGGAGGACAACGAACACTGAAGCTTTCTTT. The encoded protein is CASRRTTNTEAFF.

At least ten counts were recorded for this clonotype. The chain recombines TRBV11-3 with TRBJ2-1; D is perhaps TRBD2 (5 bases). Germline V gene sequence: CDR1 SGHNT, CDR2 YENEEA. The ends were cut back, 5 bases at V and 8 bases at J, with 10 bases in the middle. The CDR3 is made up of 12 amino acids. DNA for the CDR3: TGTGCCAGCAGCCCAACTAGGCATGAGCAGTTCTTC. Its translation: CASSPTRHEQFF.

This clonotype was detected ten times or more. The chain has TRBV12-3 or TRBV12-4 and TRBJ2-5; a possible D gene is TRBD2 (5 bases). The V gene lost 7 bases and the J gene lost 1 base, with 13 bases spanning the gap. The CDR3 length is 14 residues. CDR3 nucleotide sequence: TGTGCCAGCACCCACGGGGATCCCCAAGAGACCCAGTACTTC. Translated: CASTHGDPQETQYF.

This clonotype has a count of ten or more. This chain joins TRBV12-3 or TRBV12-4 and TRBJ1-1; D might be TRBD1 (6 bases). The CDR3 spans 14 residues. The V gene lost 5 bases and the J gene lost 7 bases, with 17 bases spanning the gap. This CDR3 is CASSPRTAIIEAFF. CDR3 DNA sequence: TGTGCCAGCAGTCCTAGGACAGCCATTATTGAAGCTTTCTTT.

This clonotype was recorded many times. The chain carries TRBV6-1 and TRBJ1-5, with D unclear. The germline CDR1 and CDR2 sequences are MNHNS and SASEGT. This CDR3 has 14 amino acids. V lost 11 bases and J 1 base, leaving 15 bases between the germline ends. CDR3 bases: TGTGCCTCGTTTTGGTCCGGGAGCAATCAGCCCCAGCATTTT. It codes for CASFWSGSNQPQHF.

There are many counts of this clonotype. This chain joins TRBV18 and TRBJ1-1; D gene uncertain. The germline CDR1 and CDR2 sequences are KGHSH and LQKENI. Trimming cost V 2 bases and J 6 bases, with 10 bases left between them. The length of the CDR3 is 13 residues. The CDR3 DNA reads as TGTGCCAGCTCACCAGTCGGCTGGTCTGAAGCTTTCTTT. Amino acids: CASSPVGWSEAFF.

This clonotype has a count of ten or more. For the CDR3, the DNA is TGTGCCAGCAGTGAAGCGCCCAGTACTCAGCCCCAGCATTTT. It is translated as CASSEAPSTQPQHF. This rearrangement joins TRBV2 to TRBJ1-5, with D hard to call. CDR3 length: 14 amino acids. The germline gives CDR1 SNHLY, CDR2 FYNNEI. V was cut by 0 bases and J by 6 bases, with 9 bases left in between.

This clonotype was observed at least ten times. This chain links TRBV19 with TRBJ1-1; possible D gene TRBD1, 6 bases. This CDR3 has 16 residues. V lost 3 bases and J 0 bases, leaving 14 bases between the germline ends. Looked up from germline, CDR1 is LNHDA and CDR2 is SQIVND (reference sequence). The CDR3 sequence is CASSIADSAMNTEAFF. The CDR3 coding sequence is TGTGCCAGTAGTATTGCGGACAGTGCCATGAACACTGAAGCTTTCTTT.

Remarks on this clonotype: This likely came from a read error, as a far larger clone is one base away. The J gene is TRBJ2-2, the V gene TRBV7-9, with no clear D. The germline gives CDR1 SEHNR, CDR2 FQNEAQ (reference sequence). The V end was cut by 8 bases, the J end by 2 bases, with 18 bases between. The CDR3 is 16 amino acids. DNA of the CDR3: TGTGCCAGCGGCTCAGACGAACGAAGAAACACCGGGGAGCTGTTTTTT. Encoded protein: CASGSDERRNTGELFF. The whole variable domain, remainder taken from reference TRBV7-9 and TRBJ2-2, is DTGVSQNPRHKITKRGQNVTFRCDPISEHNRLYWYRQTLGQGPEFLTYFQNEAQLEKSRLLSDRFSAERPKGSFSTLEIQRTEQGDSAMYLCASGSDERRNTGELFFGEGSRLTVL.

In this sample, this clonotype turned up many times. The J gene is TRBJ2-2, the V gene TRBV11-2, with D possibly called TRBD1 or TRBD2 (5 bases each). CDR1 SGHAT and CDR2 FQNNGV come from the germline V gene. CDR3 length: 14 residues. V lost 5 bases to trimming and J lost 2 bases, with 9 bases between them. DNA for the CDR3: TGTGCCAGCAGCACGGGGCTTAACACCGGGGAGCTGTTTTTT. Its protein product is CASSTGLNTGELFF.

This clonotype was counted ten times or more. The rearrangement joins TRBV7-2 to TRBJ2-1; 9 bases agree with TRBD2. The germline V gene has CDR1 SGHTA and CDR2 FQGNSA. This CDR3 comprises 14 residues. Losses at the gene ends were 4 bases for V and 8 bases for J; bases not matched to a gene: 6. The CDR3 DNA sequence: TGTGCCAGCAGCTCGCTAGCGGGGAAGGATGAGCAGTTCTTC. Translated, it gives CASSSLAGKDEQFF.

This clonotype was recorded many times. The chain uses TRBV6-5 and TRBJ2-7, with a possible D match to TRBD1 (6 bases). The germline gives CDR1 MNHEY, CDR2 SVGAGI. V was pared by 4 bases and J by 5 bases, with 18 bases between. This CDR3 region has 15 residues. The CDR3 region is CASSLDSAESDEQYF. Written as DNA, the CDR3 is TGTGCCAGCAGTTTGGACAGCGCGGAGTCGGACGAGCAGTACTTC.

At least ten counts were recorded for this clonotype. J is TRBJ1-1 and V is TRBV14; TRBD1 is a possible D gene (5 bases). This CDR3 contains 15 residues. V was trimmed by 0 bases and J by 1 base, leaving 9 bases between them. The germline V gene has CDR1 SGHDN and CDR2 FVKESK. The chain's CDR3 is CASSQEAGQNTEAFF. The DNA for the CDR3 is TGTGCCAGCAGCCAAGAGGCAGGGCAGAACACTGAAGCTTTCTTT.

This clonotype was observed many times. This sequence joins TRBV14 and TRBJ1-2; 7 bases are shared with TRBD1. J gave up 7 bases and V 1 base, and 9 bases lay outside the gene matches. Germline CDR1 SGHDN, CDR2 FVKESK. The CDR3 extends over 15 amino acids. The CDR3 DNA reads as TGTGCCAGCAGCCAAGTCCGACAGGGTCTAGGTGGCTACACCTTC. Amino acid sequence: CASSQVRQGLGGYTF.

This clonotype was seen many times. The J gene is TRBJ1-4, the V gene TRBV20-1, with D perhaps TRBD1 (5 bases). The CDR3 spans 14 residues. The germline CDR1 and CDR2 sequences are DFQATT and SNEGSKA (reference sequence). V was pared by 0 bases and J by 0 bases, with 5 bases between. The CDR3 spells CSAREGATNEKLFF. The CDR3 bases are TGCAGTGCTAGAGAGGGGGCAACTAATGAAAAACTGTTTTTT.

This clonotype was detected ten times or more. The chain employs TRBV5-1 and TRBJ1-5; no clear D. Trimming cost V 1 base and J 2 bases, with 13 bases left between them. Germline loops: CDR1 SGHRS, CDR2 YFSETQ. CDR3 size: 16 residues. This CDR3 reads CASSLLGGGGNQPQHF. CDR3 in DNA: TGCGCCAGCAGCTTGTTAGGAGGAGGCGGCAATCAGCCCCAGCATTTT.

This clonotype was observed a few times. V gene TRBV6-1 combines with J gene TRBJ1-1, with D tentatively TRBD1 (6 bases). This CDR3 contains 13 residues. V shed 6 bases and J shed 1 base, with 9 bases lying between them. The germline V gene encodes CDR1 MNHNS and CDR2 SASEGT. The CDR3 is CASRLDRNTEAFF. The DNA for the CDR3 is TGTGCCAGCAGATTGGACAGGAACACTGAAGCTTTCTTT.

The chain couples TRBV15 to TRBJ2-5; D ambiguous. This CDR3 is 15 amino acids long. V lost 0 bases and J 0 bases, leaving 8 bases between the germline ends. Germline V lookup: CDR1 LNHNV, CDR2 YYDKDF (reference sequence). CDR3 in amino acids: CATSREGFNQETQYF. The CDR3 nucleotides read TGTGCCACCAGCAGAGAGGGATTTAACCAAGAGACCCAGTACTTC.

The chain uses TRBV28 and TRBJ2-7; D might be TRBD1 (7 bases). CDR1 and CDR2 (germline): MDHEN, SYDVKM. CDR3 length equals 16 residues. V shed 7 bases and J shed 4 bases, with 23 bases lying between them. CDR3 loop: CASTPGRGQRIYEQYF. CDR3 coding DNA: TGTGCCAGCACCCCGGGGCGGGGACAGAGGATTTACGAGCAGTACTTC.

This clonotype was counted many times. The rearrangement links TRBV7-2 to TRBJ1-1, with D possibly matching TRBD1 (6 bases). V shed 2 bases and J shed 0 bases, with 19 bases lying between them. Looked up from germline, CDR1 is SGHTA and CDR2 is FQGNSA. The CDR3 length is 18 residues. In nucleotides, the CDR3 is TGTGCCAGCAGCTTAAGTCGGGGGCCGGACGCAATGAACACTGAAGCTTTCTTT. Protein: CASSLSRGPDAMNTEAFF.

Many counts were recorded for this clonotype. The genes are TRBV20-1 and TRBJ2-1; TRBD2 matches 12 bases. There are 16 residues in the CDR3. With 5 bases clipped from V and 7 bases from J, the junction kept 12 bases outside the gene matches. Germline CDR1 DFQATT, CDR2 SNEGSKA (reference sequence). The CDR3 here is CSAPLGLAGGRNEQFF. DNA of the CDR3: TGCAGTGCTCCTCTGGGGCTAGCGGGGGGGCGTAATGAGCAGTTCTTC.

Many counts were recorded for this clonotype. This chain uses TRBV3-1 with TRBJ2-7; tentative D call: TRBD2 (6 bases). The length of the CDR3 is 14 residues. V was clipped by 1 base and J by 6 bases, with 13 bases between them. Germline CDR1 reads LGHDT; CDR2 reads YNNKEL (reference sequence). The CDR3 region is CASSQVYQGGEQYF. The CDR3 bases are TGTGCCAGCAGCCAAGTGTACCAGGGAGGCGAGCAGTACTTC.

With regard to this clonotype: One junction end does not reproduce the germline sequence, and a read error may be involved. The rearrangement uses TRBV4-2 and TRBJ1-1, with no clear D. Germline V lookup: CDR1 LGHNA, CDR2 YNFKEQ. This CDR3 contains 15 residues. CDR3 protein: CASSQEASRNTEASF. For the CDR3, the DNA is TGTGCCAGCAGCCAAGAGGCCAGTAGGAACACTGAAGCTTCCTTT.

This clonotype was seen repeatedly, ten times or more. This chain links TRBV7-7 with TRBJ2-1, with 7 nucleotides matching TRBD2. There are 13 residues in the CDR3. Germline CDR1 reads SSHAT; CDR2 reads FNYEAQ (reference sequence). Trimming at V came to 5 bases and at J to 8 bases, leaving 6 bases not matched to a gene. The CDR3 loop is CASSQGLGDEQFF. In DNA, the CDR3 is TGTGCCAGCAGCCAAGGACTAGGGGATGAGCAGTTCTTC.

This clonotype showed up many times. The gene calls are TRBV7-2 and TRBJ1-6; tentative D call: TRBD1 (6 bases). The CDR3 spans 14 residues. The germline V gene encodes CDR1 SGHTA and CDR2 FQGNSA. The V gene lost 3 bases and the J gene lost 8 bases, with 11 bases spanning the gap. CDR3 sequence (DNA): TGTGCCAGCAGCTTGGGACAATTCTATTCACCCCTCCACTTT. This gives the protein CASSLGQFYSPLHF.

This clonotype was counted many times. CDR3 sequence reads: CASSRRGQSITDTQYF. The CDR3 DNA reads as TGTGCCAGCAGCCGCCGGGGACAGAGTATCACAGATACGCAGTATTTT. This sequence joins TRBV6-1 and TRBJ2-3, with 7 positions matching TRBD1. The CDR3 sequence is 16 residues long. Germline lookup yields CDR1 MNHNS and CDR2 SASEGT. The V segment lost 6 bases and the J segment 2 bases; nucleotides outside the gene matches: 11.

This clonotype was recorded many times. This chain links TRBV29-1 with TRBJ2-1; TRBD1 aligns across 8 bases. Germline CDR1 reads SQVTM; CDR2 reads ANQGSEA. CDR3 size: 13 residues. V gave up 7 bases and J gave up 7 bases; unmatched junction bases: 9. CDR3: CSGSETGANEQFF. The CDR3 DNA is TGCAGCGGGTCGGAGACAGGGGCAAATGAGCAGTTCTTC.

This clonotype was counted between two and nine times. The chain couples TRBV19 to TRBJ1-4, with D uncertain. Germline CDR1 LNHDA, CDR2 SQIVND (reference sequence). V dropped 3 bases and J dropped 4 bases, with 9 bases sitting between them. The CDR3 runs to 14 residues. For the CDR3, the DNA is TGTGCCAGTAGTATGGAGGGTCATAATGAAAAACTGTTTTTT. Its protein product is CASSMEGHNEKLFF.